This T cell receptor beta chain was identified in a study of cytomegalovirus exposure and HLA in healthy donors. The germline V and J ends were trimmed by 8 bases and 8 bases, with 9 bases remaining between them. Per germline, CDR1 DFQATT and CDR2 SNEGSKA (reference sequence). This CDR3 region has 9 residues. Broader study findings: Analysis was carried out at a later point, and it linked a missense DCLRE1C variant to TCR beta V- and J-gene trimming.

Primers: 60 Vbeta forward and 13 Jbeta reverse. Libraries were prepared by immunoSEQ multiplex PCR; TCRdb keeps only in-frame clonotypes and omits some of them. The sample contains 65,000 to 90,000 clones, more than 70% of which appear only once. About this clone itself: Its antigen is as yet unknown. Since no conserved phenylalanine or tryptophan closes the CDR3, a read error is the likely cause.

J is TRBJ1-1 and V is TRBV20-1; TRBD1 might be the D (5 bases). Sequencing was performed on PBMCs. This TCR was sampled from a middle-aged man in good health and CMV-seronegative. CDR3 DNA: TGCAGTCCCTCAGGGGAAGCTTTCCTT. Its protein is CSPSGEAFL.